What follows are 10 T cell receptor beta chains derived from one specimen sequenced in a study of CD8 T cells in Susac syndrome (dated by TCRdb to between 2017 and 2020). Library preparation was by the immunoSEQ multiplex PCR assay. RNA was extracted using the RNeasy kit, and roughly 0.5 to 1 microgram was reverse transcribed with random hexamers. Using fastp trimming at Q25 and MiXCR clonotype assembly, TCRdb reanalyzed the public sequencing data and kept in-frame beta chains. Rows matching on CDR3 protein sequence are summarized as one entry with the most common DNA and genes. The sample has about 140,000 distinct CDR3 sequences on record, approximately 95% of them singletons. The ten largest clones capture roughly 0.14% of the sample. Sequencing input: CD4+ T cells from PBMCs. These receptors originate from a human donor with Susac syndrome.

The chain combines TRBV29-1 with TRBJ1-1, with 9 nucleotides matching TRBD1. The V and J ends lost 6 bases and 5 bases, in that order; junction bases with no gene match: 7. Germline CDR1 is SQVTM and CDR2 is ANQGSEA. The CDR3 spans 13 residues. This CDR3 is CSVGQGWRTEAFF. CDR3 DNA: TGCAGCGTGGGACAGGGATGGAGGACTGAAGCTTTCTTT. Full variable domain (rest looked up from reference TRBV29-1 and TRBJ1-1): SAVISQKPSRDICQRGTSLTIQCQVDSQVTMMFWYRQQPGQSLTLIATANQGSEATYESGFVIDKFPISRPNLTFSTLTVSNMSPEDSSIYLCSVGQGWRTEAFFGQGTRLTVV.

The chain uses TRBV5-1 and TRBJ2-7; D gene uncertain. The CDR3 runs 14 residues. In germline, CDR1 is SGHRS, CDR2 YFSETQ. Trimming shortened V by 2 bases and J by 0 bases, and 9 bases separated the two germline ends. The CDR3: CASSFDGSSYEQYF. The CDR3 DNA sequence: TGCGCCAGCAGCTTCGACGGTAGCTCCTACGAGCAGTACTTC. Full variable domain (remainder filled in from reference TRBV5-1 and TRBJ2-7): KAGVTQTPRYLIKTRGQQVTLSCSPISGHRSVSWYQQTPGQGLQFLFEYFSETQRNKGNFPGRFSGRQFSNSRSEMNVSTLELGDSALYLCASSFDGSSYEQYFGPGTRLTVT.

Written as DNA, the CDR3 is TGTGCCAGCAGCCCTCAGGGGAACAATCAGCCCCAGCATTTT. Translation gives CASSPQGNNQPQHF. This sequence joins TRBV7-9 and TRBJ1-5, with a tentative D call TRBD1 (6 bases). The germline V and J ends were trimmed by 5 bases and 3 bases, with 11 bases remaining between them. The CDR3 is 14 residues long. The germline gives CDR1 SEHNR, CDR2 FQNEAQ (reference sequence). The variable domain in full, with the rest retrieved from reference TRBV7-9 and TRBJ1-5, is DTGVSQNPRHKITKRGQNVTFRCDPISEHNRLYWYRQTLGQGPEFLTYFQNEAQLEKSRLLSDRFSAERPKGSFSTLEIQRTEQGDSAMYLCASSPQGNNQPQHFGDGTRLSIL.

The chain has TRBV30 and TRBJ1-1; 7 bases fit TRBD1. The CDR3 is made up of 12 amino acids. V lost 5 bases and J lost 1; bases outside the gene matches: 1. CDR1 is GTSNPN and CDR2 is SVGIG in the germline V gene (reference sequence). This CDR3 reads CAWDRENTEAFF. The CDR3 nucleotides are TGTGCCTGGGACAGGGAGAACACTGAAGCTTTCTTT.

The V gene is TRBV28, the J gene TRBJ2-7, with D perhaps being TRBD1 or TRBD2 (5 bases each). CDR3 size: 13 residues. Germline V gives CDR1 MDHEN, CDR2 SYDVKM. Trimming cost V 5 bases and J 9 bases, with 17 bases left between them. The CDR3 here is CASSRAGTTVQYF. The CDR3 DNA reads as TGTGCCAGCAGTAGAGCAGGGACGACCGTGCAGTACTTC.

The chain couples TRBV2 to TRBJ2-1; D may be TRBD2 (6 bases). Germline V CDR1 and CDR2: SNHLY, FYNNEI. V was cut by 0 bases and J by 15 bases, with 18 bases left in between. CDR3 size: 14 residues. This CDR3 reads CASSEALLGGVRFF. The DNA for the CDR3 is TGTGCCAGCAGTGAAGCGCTTCTCGGGGGAGTGAGGTTCTTC.

This clonotype was detected only once. The V and J genes are TRBV28 and TRBJ1-1; TRBD1 matches 11 bases. J lost 3 bases, V lost 7 bases, and 10 bases had no gene match. Germline V lookup: CDR1 MDHEN, CDR2 SYDVKM. CDR3 length equals 16 residues. CDR3 nucleotide sequence: TGTGCCAGCAAGAGTGGGACAGGGGGTTGGTACACTGAAGCTTTCTTT. Translating gives CASKSGTGGWYTEAFF.

This rearrangement joins TRBV29-1 to TRBJ1-2; 7 nucleotides align to TRBD1. Germline V gene data show CDR1 as SQVTM and CDR2 as ANQGSEA. The CDR3 sequence is 15 residues long. With 4 bases clipped from V and 8 bases from J, the junction kept 16 bases outside the gene matches. CDR3 in DNA: TGCAGCGTTGGCGGCCAAGGGAACAGGGGTTTCGGCTACACCTTC. This codes for CSVGGQGNRGFGYTF. The variable domain in full, completed from reference TRBV29-1 and TRBJ1-2, reads SAVISQKPSRDICQRGTSLTIQCQVDSQVTMMFWYRQQPGQSLTLIATANQGSEATYESGFVIDKFPISRPNLTFSTLTVSNMSPEDSSIYLCSVGGQGNRGFGYTFGSGTRLTVV.

The V call is TRBV4-1, the J call TRBJ2-2; a weak D match, TRBD1 (6 bases). CDR3 length: 17 residues. Germline V CDR1 and CDR2: MGHRA, YSYEKL. V shed 0 bases and J shed 6 bases, with 17 bases lying between them. The CDR3 region has the DNA TGCGCCAGCAGCCAAGATGCCGCGACAGGAAACGCCGGGGAGCTGTTTTTT. It encodes CASSQDAATGNAGELFF.

This clonotype appeared a single time. V gene TRBV4-1 combines with J gene TRBJ1-5; the D gene is possibly TRBD1 (5 bases). The CDR3 is made up of 18 amino acids. Germline CDR1 reads MGHRA; CDR2 reads YSYEKL. The V end lost 1 base, the J end lost 2 bases, and 18 bases lay between the germline ends. Here the CDR3 reads CASSQGPGTGRRNQPQHF. The CDR3 DNA is TGCGCCAGCAGCCAAGGCCCTGGGACGGGACGCCGCAATCAGCCCCAGCATTTT.